The subject of this entry is one T cell receptor (beta chain). Its target is unknown. This CDR3 spans 14 amino acids. The V and J ends lost 8 bases and 5 bases respectively, with 16 bases between them. Germline CDR1 MNHEY, CDR2 SMNVEV (reference sequence). The record originates from a study of blood T cells in healthy people across ages. Each donor's blood draw was approximately 10 milliliters of peripheral blood. Total RNA, at least 5 micrograms per sample, was extracted from PBMCs. Points from the study as a whole: Both higher diversity and more naive CD4+ cells marked long-lived donors when set against aged donors. With age, beta diversity per million T cells declined roughly linearly, significantly by 40.

Combining a sample-barcoded 5' primer with a J-beta primer mix, a second PCR ran for roughly 7 to 12 cycles. One entry per CDR3 protein, called by TCRdb with MiXCR from the 5' RACE reads. Among about 970,000 distinct CDR3 sequences listed, approximately 50% were seen once. The material sequenced was blood. This rearrangement joins TRBV27 to TRBJ2-1; D uncertain. This TCR was recovered from a woman aged 55-69 years in good health. CDR3 protein: CASPPEMGHNEQFF. CDR3 sequence (DNA): TGTGCCAGCCCCCCGGAGATGGGCCACAATGAGCAGTTCTTC.